The source of this TCR beta chain is a study of T cells in Graves' hyperthyroidism and ophthalmopathy. This clonotype was seen ten or more times. Its antigen remains unidentified. PBMCs came from 10 ml fresh peripheral blood. Researchers amplified the TCR beta CDR3 regions from RNA transcripts. HTBI primers drove first-round RT-PCR of the TCR CDR3. Each CDR3 protein gets one entry after TCRdb re-called the multiplex PCR reads with MiXCR. The table lists hundreds of thousands of distinct CDR3 sequences, around a quarter of them singletons. Points from the study as a whole: A model built on 13 V-J features separated ophthalmopathy from stable hyperthyroidism.

Between the trimmed V and J ends, which lost 7 bases and 4 bases, there was a span of 10 bases. The CDR3 spans 12 residues. The germline V gene has CDR1 ENHRY and CDR2 SYGVKD. The chain is built from TRBV10-3 and TRBJ2-5, with D hard to call. The material sequenced was blood. The sequence was obtained from a woman in her 30s with Graves' ophthalmopathy. CDR3 sequence reads: CAINDAGETQYF. CDR3 DNA: TGTGCCATCAACGACGCAGGAGAGACCCAGTACTTC.